These T cell receptor beta chains were read from a single sample in a study of T cell repertoires in aging, cancer and after chemotherapy. One entry per CDR3 protein results from TCRdb running MiXCR on the multiplex PCR reads. The repertoire holds approximately 4,600 distinct CDR3 sequences, around a fifth seen once, with 8% to 10% in the top ten. Sequencing used blood. The receptors come from a human donor in good health. The donor label of this sample is uncertain. Each CDR3 is given with its conserved first and last residue.

v_call	j_call	cdr3_aa
TRBV6-1	TRBJ2-1	CASSERGNEQFF
TRBV7-2	TRBJ2-1	CASSLDGGRGNEQFF
TRBV19	TRBJ2-3	CASSIGWGADTQYF
TRBV6-2/TRBV6-3	TRBJ2-1	CASSSNLLAGGLNEQFF
TRBV12-3/TRBV12-4	TRBJ2-1	CASSPNPGLAASYNEQFF
TRBV10-3	TRBJ2-7	CAIRGADRGDEQYF
TRBV6-6	TRBJ1-1	CASRKEVITEAFF
TRBV6-4	TRBJ1-5	CASSLLLGQPQHF
TRBV19	TRBJ2-2	CASSIPGGITGELFF
TRBV20-1	TRBJ2-7	CSARDRDKDFEQYF
TRBV5-1	TRBJ2-7	CASSSRGDASYEQYF
TRBV19	TRBJ2-1	CASSPRGGGGFNEQFF
TRBV27	TRBJ2-7	CASRIDRGFSYEQYF
TRBV28	TRBJ1-2	CASSLYGTGSYTF
TRBV18	TRBJ1-1	CASSPKGQGITNTEAFF
TRBV20-1	TRBJ2-1	CSAKTRLAGVNEQFF
TRBV6-4	TRBJ2-2	CASSDSSTGELFF
TRBV10-3	TRBJ1-2	CAIRGQGLYGYTF
TRBV12-3/TRBV12-4	TRBJ1-4	CASSVRDRARRRLFF
TRBV6-5	TRBJ1-2	CASRRGQSPRGYTF
TRBV21-1	TRBJ2-5	CASSNLYGYGGAKETQYF
TRBV28	TRBJ2-1	CASSLSGEQFF
TRBV5-1	TRBJ2-1	CASSLAGGVKYNEQFF
TRBV28	TRBJ2-7	CASSLGTGEYEQYF
TRBV19	TRBJ1-5	CASSIAGGRGLHQPQHF
TRBV6-1	TRBJ2-7	CASSPTGRNSYEQYF
TRBV19	TRBJ2-2	CASSIGTLTTGELFF
TRBV2	TRBJ2-1	CASNEGDSYNEQFF
TRBV6-5	TRBJ2-2	CASYQGAGELFF
TRBV19	TRBJ1-5	CASSILGSGNQPQHF
TRBV12-3/TRBV12-4	TRBJ2-3	CASRPGLAPSHSTDTQYF
TRBV30	TRBJ1-5	CAWTKGQGAWQPQHF
TRBV11-2	TRBJ2-2	CASSGRRFTGELFF
TRBV5-4	TRBJ2-3	CASSPKREGPTDTQYF
TRBV9	TRBJ2-7	CASSVGGTSDYEQYF
TRBV4-2	TRBJ1-6	CASSPRRGGNSPLHF
TRBV5-5	TRBJ2-7	CASSFGTDYEQYF
TRBV30	TRBJ2-2	CAWKAPNTGELFF
TRBV19	TRBJ1-2	CASSRETGLIYGYTF
TRBV29-1	TRBJ2-7	CSVLVREQYF
TRBV27	TRBJ2-5	CASSPGRGGLETQYF
TRBV5-4	TRBJ2-5	CASSLGGGGLARRSETQYF
TRBV14	TRBJ1-1	CASSQVNIHTEAFF
TRBV6-5	TRBJ1-2	CASSYSGGGYGYTF
TRBV20-1	TRBJ1-5	CSARISGRALYSNQPQHF
TRBV19	TRBJ1-5	CASSSPSGRQPQHF
TRBV5-1	TRBJ2-7	CASSLQGYEQYF
TRBV6-6	TRBJ1-2	CASSELAGGGYGYTF
TRBV20-1	TRBJ2-3	CSARRTGTTDTQYF